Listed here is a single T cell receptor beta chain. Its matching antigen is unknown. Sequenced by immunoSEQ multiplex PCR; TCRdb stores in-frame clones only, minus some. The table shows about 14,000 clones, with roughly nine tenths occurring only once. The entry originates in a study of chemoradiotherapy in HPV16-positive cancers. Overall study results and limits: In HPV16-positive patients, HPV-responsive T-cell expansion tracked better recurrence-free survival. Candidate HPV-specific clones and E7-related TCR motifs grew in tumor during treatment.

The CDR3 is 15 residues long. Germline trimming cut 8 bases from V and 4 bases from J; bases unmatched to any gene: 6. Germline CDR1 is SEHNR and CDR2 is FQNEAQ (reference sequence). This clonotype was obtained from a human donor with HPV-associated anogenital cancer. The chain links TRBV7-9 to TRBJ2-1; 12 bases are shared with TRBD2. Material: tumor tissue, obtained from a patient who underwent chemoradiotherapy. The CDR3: CASPPSGRGYNEQFF. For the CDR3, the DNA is TGTGCCAGCCCTCCTAGCGGGAGGGGGTACAATGAGCAGTTCTTC.